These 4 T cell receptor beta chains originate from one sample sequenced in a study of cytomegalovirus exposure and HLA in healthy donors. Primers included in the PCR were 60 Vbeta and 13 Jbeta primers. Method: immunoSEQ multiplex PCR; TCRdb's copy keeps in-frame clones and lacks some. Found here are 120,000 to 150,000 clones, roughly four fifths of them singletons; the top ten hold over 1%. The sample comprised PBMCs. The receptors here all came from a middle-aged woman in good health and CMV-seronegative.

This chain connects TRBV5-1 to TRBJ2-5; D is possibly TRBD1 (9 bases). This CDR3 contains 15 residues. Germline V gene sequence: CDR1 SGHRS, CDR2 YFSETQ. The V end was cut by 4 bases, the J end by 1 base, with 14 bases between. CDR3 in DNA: TGCGCCAGCAGCCGGGGGGGACAGGGCCAAGAGACCCAGTACTTC. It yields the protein CASSRGGQGQETQYF. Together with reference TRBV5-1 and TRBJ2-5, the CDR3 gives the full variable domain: KAGVTQTPRYLIKTRGQQVTLSCSPISGHRSVSWYQQTPGQGLQFLFEYFSETQRNKGNFPGRFSGRQFSNSRSEMNVSTLELGDSALYLCASSRGGQGQETQYFGPGTRLLVL.

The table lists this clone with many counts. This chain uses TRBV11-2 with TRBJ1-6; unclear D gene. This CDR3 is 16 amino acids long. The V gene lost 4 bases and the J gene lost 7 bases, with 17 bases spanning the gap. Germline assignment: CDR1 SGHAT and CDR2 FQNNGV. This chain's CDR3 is CASSSWTHRENSPLHF. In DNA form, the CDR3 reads TGTGCCAGCAGCTCCTGGACCCATAGGGAGAATTCACCCCTCCACTTT. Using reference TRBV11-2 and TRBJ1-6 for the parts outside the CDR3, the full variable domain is EAGVAQSPRYKIIEKRQSVAFWCNPISGHATLYWYQQILGQGPKLLIQFQNNGVVDDSQLPKDRFSAERLKGVDSTLKIQPAKLEDSAVYLCASSSWTHRENSPLHFGNGTRLTVT.

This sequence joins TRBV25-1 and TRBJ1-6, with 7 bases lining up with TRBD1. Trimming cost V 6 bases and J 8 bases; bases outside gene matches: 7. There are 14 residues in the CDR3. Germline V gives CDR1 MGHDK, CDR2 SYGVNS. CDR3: CASRRGRGDSPLHF. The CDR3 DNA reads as TGTGCCAGCAGGAGGGGGCGGGGGGATTCACCCCTCCACTTT.

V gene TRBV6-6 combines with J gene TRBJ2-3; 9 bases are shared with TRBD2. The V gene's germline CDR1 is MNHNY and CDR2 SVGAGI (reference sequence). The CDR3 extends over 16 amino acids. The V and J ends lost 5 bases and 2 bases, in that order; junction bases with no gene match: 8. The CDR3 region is CASSGTIAGVTDTQYF. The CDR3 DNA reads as TGTGCCAGCAGTGGAACGATAGCGGGGGTCACAGATACGCAGTATTTT.